The 21 T cell receptor beta chains below come from one sample, sequenced in a study of T-cell memory formation after mild COVID-19. TCRdb reprocessed the 5' RACE reads with MiXCR, giving one entry per CDR3 protein. The sample records about 180,000 distinct CDR3 sequences, 16% being singletons. The specimen sequenced was PBMCs or a T cell subset sorted from them (not recorded which). These receptors were collected from an adult woman who had mild COVID-19 (a few samples of this study predate the infection). Cell type and time point are not known.

This clonotype was seen a few times. This chain joins TRBV6-2 or TRBV6-3 and TRBJ2-3; D possibly corresponds to TRBD2 (6 bases). The CDR3 has 17 residues. Germline loops: CDR1 MNHEY, CDR2 SVGEGT. V was trimmed by 5 bases and J by 3 bases, leaving 21 bases between them. CDR3 DNA: TGTGCCAGCAGTCCCGTATTGGGGTTCGCGGGAACAGATACGCAGTATTTT. Amino acids: CASSPVLGFAGTDTQYF.

This chain joins TRBV12-3 or TRBV12-4 and TRBJ2-7; D unclear. The CDR3 totals 13 residues. Trimming removed 3 bases from V and 2 bases from J, with 8 bases in between. CDR3: CASSFRQPYEQYF. The CDR3 nucleotides read TGTGCCAGCAGTTTTCGGCAGCCCTACGAGCAGTACTTC.

In its sample, this clonotype was seen a few times. This sequence joins TRBV5-1 and TRBJ1-2, with D perhaps TRBD1 (5 bases). V dropped 4 bases and J dropped 0 bases, with 10 bases sitting between them. This CDR3 has 14 amino acids. CDR1 SGHRS and CDR2 YFSETQ come from the germline V gene. Written as DNA, the CDR3 is TGCGCCAGCAGCCCGGGACGGCCTAACTATGGCTACACCTTC. Protein sequence: CASSPGRPNYGYTF. Drawing the rest from reference TRBV5-1 and TRBJ1-2, the complete variable domain is KAGVTQTPRYLIKTRGQQVTLSCSPISGHRSVSWYQQTPGQGLQFLFEYFSETQRNKGNFPGRFSGRQFSNSRSEMNVSTLELGDSALYLCASSPGRPNYGYTFGSGTRLTVV.

V usage is TRBV5-6 and J usage is TRBJ2-3; no definite D call. The length of the CDR3 is 13 residues. Germline CDR1 SGHDT, CDR2 YYEEEE. V lost 6 bases and J 4 bases, leaving 12 bases between the germline ends. The CDR3 DNA reads TGTGCCAGCACCCAAGCTGGTGCAGATACGCAGTATTTT. Protein: CASTQAGADTQYF.

V is TRBV6-5 and J is TRBJ2-5, with TRBD2 matching 10 bases. CDR3 size: 15 residues. V lost 2 bases and J lost 4; bases outside the gene matches: 4. The germline gives CDR1 MNHEY, CDR2 SVGAGI. CDR3 nucleotide sequence: TGTGCCAGCAGTTACGGTAGCGGGGGGCTAGAGACCCAGTACTTC. This sequence encodes CASSYGSGGLETQYF.

This clonotype was seen a handful of times. The gene calls are TRBV11-2 and TRBJ1-2; 7 bases line up with TRBD1. From germline, CDR1 is SGHAT and CDR2 FQNNGV. This CDR3 has 15 amino acids. V gave up 5 bases and J gave up 7 bases; unmatched junction bases: 13. Written as DNA, the CDR3 is TGTGCCAGCAGCCCCCGACAGGGTTTCATCTCTGGCTACACCTTC. It yields the protein CASSPRQGFISGYTF.

This clonotype was recorded a few times. The chain couples TRBV11-1 to TRBJ2-1; the match to TRBD2 covers 7 bases. The J segment lost 7 bases and the V segment lost 5 bases, leaving 8 bases of the junction unmatched. The germline V gene encodes CDR1 SGHAT and CDR2 FQDESV (reference sequence). This CDR3 has 14 residues. CDR3 coding DNA: TGTGCCAGCAGCCCGGGGAGGGCAGAGAATGAGCAGTTCTTC. It yields the protein CASSPGRAENEQFF.

This clonotype was detected a few times. V usage is TRBV12-3 or TRBV12-4 and J usage is TRBJ2-5, with D possibly being TRBD1 or TRBD2 (6 bases each). This CDR3 spans 14 amino acids. The V end lost 3 bases, the J end lost 2 bases, and 10 bases lay between the germline ends. The CDR3 nucleotides read TGTGCCAGCAGTTTTGGGGGGCAGCAAGAGACCCAGTACTTC. It specifies CASSFGGQQETQYF.

Only a few counts were recorded for this clonotype. The chain employs TRBV3-1 and TRBJ2-3; 11 nucleotides agree with TRBD2. After removal of 3 bases from V and 6 bases from J, the junction contained 5 bases not matched to a gene. There are 15 residues in the CDR3. The germline V gene has CDR1 LGHDT and CDR2 YNNKEL (reference sequence). For the CDR3, the DNA is TGTGCCAGCAGCCAGGCCGGGACTAGCGGCGATACGCAGTATTTT. This translates into CASSQAGTSGDTQYF.

This clonotype has just a few counts. This sequence joins TRBV4-2 and TRBJ2-7; 10 bases are a match to TRBD2. J lost 7 bases, V lost 0 bases, and 15 bases had no gene match. Per germline, CDR1 LGHNA and CDR2 YNFKEQ. This CDR3 has 18 amino acids. The CDR3 nucleotides read TGTGCCAGCAGCCAAGATCGGGACGGCCTAGCGGGAGCGGGGGAGCAGTACTTC. Its translation: CASSQDRDGLAGAGEQYF.

The chain combines TRBV3-1 with TRBJ2-5; D is unclear. The V gene's germline CDR1 is LGHDT and CDR2 YNNKEL (reference sequence). The germline V and J ends were trimmed by 0 bases and 4 bases, with 15 bases remaining between them. The CDR3 has 16 amino acids. The DNA of the CDR3 is TGTGCCAGCAGCCAAGAACGGACGGATGAACGAGAGACCCAGTACTTC. It codes for CASSQERTDERETQYF.

The rearrangement uses TRBV2 and TRBJ1-5; 7 nucleotides match TRBD1. This CDR3 contains 15 residues. The V and J ends lost 4 bases and 3 bases, in that order; junction bases with no gene match: 6. CDR1 and CDR2 from the germline V gene are SNHLY and FYNNEI. CDR3 amino acids: CASSAIGQVNQPQHF. Written as DNA, the CDR3 is TGTGCCAGCAGTGCAATCGGACAGGTCAATCAGCCCCAGCATTTT.

There are a few counts of this clonotype. This chain uses TRBV7-2 with TRBJ2-3; D not certain. From germline, CDR1 is SGHTA and CDR2 FQGNSA. This CDR3 has 15 amino acids. The ends were cut back, 4 bases at V and 2 bases at J, with 13 bases in the middle. The CDR3 nucleotides read TGTGCCAGCAGCTCCGGTTTGGGCCCCACAGATACGCAGTATTTT. It codes for CASSSGLGPTDTQYF.

A few counts support this clonotype. This chain uses TRBV12-5 with TRBJ1-5; 10 positions match TRBD1. The junction had 7 bases not matched to a gene; V was cut back by 5 bases and J by 6 bases. The CDR3 totals 15 residues. CDR1 is LGHNT, CDR2 FRNRAP, per germline. CDR3 amino acids: CASGGGQGIIQPQHF. CDR3 sequence (DNA): TGTGCTAGTGGTGGGGGACAGGGGATTATTCAGCCCCAGCATTTT.

Only a few counts were recorded for this clonotype. The CDR3 DNA sequence: TGTGCCAGCAGTCCCCCACGGGAGTCCCTCCACTTT. This sequence encodes CASSPPRESLHF. The V and J genes are TRBV27 and TRBJ1-6, with D uncertain. Germline-derived CDR1 and CDR2 are MNHEY and SMNVEV (reference sequence). CDR3 length: 12 amino acids. Trimming pared 5 bases from V and 14 bases from J, leaving 13 bases between.

This clonotype has just a few counts. J is TRBJ2-3 and V is TRBV12-3 or TRBV12-4, with 11 bases aligning to TRBD2. V shed 6 bases and J 2 bases; nucleotides not matched to a gene: 4. The CDR3 length is 15 residues. The CDR3: CASRPSGGHTDTQYF. In nucleotides, the CDR3 is TGTGCCAGCAGACCTAGCGGGGGGCACACAGATACGCAGTATTTT.

This clonotype was picked up a small number of times. The chain couples TRBV20-1 to TRBJ2-5; D perhaps matches TRBD2 (5 bases). This CDR3 comprises 13 residues. Germline-derived CDR1 and CDR2 are DFQATT and SNEGSKA (reference sequence). The V and J ends lost 2 bases and 3 bases respectively, with 10 bases between them. The CDR3 loop reads CSARWRAEETQYF. The DNA for the CDR3 is TGCAGTGCTAGATGGCGGGCAGAAGAGACCCAGTACTTC.

The V and J genes are TRBV20-1 and TRBJ1-1; possibly TRBD1 for D (5 bases). CDR1 DFQATT and CDR2 SNEGSKA come from the germline V gene (reference sequence). The CDR3 is 15 residues long. Trimming removed 5 bases at V and 4 bases at J, with 20 bases between. The CDR3 spells CSAGGSLTVGTEAFF. The CDR3 nucleotides are TGCAGTGCTGGGGGTTCTTTGACAGTTGGCACTGAAGCTTTCTTT.

This clonotype has just a few counts. This chain connects TRBV5-4 to TRBJ2-5, with D possibly TRBD2 on 6 matching bases. Per the germline V gene, CDR1 is SGHNT and CDR2 is YYREEE (reference sequence). With 0 bases removed from V and 4 bases from J, the gap between germline ends came to 10 bases. This CDR3 is 14 amino acids long. CDR3 coding DNA: TGTGCCAGCAGCTTGGATGGAGGGGCAGAGACCCAGTACTTC. It is translated as CASSLDGGAETQYF.

The gene calls are TRBV9 and TRBJ2-1, with 10 bases identical to TRBD1. CDR3 size: 17 residues. Unmatched junction bases numbered 4, after V lost 0 bases and J lost 1 base. Germline lookup yields CDR1 SGDLS and CDR2 YYNGEE. CDR3 in DNA: TGTGCCAGCAGCGTAGCGGGACAGGGGCATTCCTACAATGAGCAGTTCTTC. It is translated as CASSVAGQGHSYNEQFF.

This clonotype was observed a few times. The chain couples TRBV27 to TRBJ1-5; TRBD1 aligns across 8 bases. The CDR3 is 19 residues long. Germline V gene sequence: CDR1 MNHEY, CDR2 SMNVEV (reference sequence). J was trimmed by 2 bases and V by 3 bases; bases with no gene match: 15. The CDR3 nucleotides are TGTGCCAGCAGTTTTAGGGGGCGGCAGGGGGCGTGGGGCAATCAGCCCCAGCATTTT. It encodes CASSFRGRQGAWGNQPQHF.